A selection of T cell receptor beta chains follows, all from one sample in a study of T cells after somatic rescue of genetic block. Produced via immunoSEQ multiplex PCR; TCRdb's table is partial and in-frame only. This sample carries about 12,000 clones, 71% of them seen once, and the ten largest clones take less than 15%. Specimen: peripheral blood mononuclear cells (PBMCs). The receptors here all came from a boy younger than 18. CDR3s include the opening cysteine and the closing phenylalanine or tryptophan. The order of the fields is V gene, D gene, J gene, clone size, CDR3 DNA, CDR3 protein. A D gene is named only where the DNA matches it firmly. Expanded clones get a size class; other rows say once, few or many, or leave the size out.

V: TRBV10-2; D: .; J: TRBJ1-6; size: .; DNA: TGCGCCAGCAGGGAGGGTTTTAATTCACCCCTCCACTTT; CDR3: CASREGFNSPLHF
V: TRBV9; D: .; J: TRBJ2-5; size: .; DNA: TGTGCCAGCAGCGTAGAGTGGACAGGAGGGGAGACCCAGTACTTC; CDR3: CASSVEWTGGETQYF
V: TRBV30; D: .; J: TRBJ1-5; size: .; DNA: TGTGCCTGGAATCCCGGGGGGTTGGGCAATCAGCCCCAGCATTTT; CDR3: CAWNPGGLGNQPQHF
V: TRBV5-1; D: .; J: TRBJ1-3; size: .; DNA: TGCGCCAGCAGCAGGGGAGGTGGAAACACCATATATTTT; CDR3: CASSRGGGNTIYF
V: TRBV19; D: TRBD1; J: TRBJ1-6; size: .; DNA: TGTGCCAGTTCCTGGACAGGCTATAATTCACCCCTCCACTTT; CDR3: CASSWTGYNSPLHF
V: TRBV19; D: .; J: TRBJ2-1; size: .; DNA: TGTGCCAGTAGTCCCCAGATCCTGACTAGTTTGGGTGAGCAGTTCTTC; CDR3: CASSPQILTSLGEQFF
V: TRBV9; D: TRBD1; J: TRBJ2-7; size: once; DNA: TGTGCCAGCAGCGGACAGGGGAGGACCTACGAGCAGTACTTC; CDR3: CASSGQGRTYEQYF
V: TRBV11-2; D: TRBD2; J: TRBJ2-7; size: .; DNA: TGTGCCAGCAGTCCTCCCGGGACTAGCGGGAGTGCTTACTACGAGCAGTACTTC; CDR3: CASSPPGTSGSAYYEQYF
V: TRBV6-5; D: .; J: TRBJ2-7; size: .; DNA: TGTGCCAGCAGCCCGACTCACTACGAGCAGTACTTC; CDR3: CASSPTHYEQYF
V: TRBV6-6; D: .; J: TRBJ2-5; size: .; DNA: TGTGCCAGCAGTTACGTTTTGGGGGAGACCCAGTACTTC; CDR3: CASSYVLGETQYF
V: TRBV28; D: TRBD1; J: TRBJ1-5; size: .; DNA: TGTGCCAGCAGTGACAGGGTGGGGCTCCATAGCAATCAGCCCCAGCATTTT; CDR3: CASSDRVGLHSNQPQHF
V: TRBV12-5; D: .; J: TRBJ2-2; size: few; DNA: TGTGCTAGTGGCCGGGAAGCCGGGGAGCTGTTTTTT; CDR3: CASGREAGELFF
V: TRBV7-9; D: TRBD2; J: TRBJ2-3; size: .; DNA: TGTGCCAGCAGCCGCGGGACTAGCAGCGCAGATACGCAGTATTTT; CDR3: CASSRGTSSADTQYF
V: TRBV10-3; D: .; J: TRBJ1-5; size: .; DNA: TGTGCCATCAGTGTAATAGGGGGCAATCAGCCCCAGCATTTT; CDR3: CAISVIGGNQPQHF
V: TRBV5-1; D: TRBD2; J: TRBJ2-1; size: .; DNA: TGCGCCAGCAGCTTTAAAAGGACTAGCGGGATCCACAATGAGCAGTTCTTC; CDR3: CASSFKRTSGIHNEQFF
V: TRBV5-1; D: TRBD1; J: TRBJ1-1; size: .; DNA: TGCGCCAGCAGCGGAGGGACAGGGGCTGAAGCTTTCTTT; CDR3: CASSGGTGAEAFF
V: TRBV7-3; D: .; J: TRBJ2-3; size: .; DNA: TGTGCCAGCAGCTTTTCTGGGGGGGATACGCAGTATTTT; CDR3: CASSFSGGDTQYF
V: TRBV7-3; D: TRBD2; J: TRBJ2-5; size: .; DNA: TGTGCCAGCAGCTTATCGACCCCGCGGGAGAAGGGACCCTCTGCCATGGAGACCCAGTACTTC; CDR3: CASSLSTPREKGPSAMETQYF
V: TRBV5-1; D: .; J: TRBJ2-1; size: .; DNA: TGCGCCAGCAGCTTGGTCTACAATGAGCAGTTCTTC; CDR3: CASSLVYNEQFF
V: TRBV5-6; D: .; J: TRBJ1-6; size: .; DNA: TGTGCCAGCAGCCCCGGGACAAAATATTCACCCCTCCACTTT; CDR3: CASSPGTKYSPLHF
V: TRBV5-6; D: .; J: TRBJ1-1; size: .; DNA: TGTGCCAGCAGCTTGGGGGGTCCCATGGAGGCTTTCTTT; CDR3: CASSLGGPMEAFF
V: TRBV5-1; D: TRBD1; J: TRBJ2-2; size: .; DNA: TGCGCCAGCAGCATCCACAGGGGGGATATCGGGGAGCTGTTTTTT; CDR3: CASSIHRGDIGELFF
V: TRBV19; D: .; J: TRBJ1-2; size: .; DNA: TGTGCCAGTAGTATAGAAGGGCAGGGTCGTGGCTACACCTTC; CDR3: CASSIEGQGRGYTF
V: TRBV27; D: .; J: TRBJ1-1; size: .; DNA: TGTGCCAGCAGTTTATATTCGACGGAGAACACTGAAGCTTTCTTT; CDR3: CASSLYSTENTEAFF
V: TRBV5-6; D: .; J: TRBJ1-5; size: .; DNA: TGTGCCAGCAGCTTGACCGGGGTTAGCAATCAGCCCCAGCATTTT; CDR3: CASSLTGVSNQPQHF
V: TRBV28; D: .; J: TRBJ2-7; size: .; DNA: TGTGCCAGCGGAGCCTACGAGCAGTACTTC; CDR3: CASGAYEQYF
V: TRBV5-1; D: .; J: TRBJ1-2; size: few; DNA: TGCGCCAGCAGCTTGGTTGGAGGACTCTATGGCTACACCTTC; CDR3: CASSLVGGLYGYTF
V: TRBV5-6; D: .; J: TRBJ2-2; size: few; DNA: TGTGCCAGCAGCATGACAGGTTTAACCGGGGAGCTGTTTTTT; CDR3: CASSMTGLTGELFF
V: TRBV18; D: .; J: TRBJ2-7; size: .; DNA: TGTGCCAGCTCACCGCAGGGGCAGGGGCAAACCGAGCAGTACTTC; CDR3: CASSPQGQGQTEQYF
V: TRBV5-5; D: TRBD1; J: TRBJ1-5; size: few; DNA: TGTGCCAGCAGCAAGTTCTCAGGGGGCGCGGGACAGCCCCAGCATTTT; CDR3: CASSKFSGGAGQPQHF
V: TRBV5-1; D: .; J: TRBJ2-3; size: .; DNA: TGCGCCAGCAGCTTACTATTGATCGGGGGTAGCACGCAGTATTTT; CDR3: CASSLLLIGGSTQYF
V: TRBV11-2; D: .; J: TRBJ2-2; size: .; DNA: TGTGCCAGCAGCTTAGATCTCGGGACATTTCACACCGGGGAGCTGTTTTTT; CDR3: CASSLDLGTFHTGELFF
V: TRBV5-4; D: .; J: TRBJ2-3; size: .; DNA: TGTGCCAGCAGCTTGGCCCTACGACAGTCTAGCACAGATACGCAGTATTTT; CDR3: CASSLALRQSSTDTQYF
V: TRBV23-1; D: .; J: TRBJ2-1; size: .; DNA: TGCGCCAGCAGTCAAACCCTTGACAGGGAGGGAAATGAGCAGTTCTTC; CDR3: CASSQTLDREGNEQFF
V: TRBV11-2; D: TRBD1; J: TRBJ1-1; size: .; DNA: TGTGCCAGCAGCTTTACAGGGGGAGGCACTGAAGCTTTCTTT; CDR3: CASSFTGGGTEAFF
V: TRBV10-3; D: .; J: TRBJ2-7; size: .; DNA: TGTGCCATCAGTGGGCCCCCCGCACGGAGCTACGAGCAGTACTTC; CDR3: CAISGPPARSYEQYF
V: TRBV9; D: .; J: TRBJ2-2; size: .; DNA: TGTGCCAGCAGCCAACTGCCCAGGGCCGGGGAGCTGTTTTTT; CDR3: CASSQLPRAGELFF
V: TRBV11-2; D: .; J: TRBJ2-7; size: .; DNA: TGTGCCAGCAGCTCCGGACTGCTTTCCTACGAGCAGTACTTC; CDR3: CASSSGLLSYEQYF
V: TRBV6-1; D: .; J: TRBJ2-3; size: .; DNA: TGTGCCATCAGTGAGTCGATGGCGGCTAGCACAGATACGCAGTATTTT; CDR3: CAISESMAASTDTQYF
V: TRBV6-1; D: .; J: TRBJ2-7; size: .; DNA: TGTGCCAGCAAGAATGAAAGAAGCTCCTACGAGCAGTACTTC; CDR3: CASKNERSSYEQYF
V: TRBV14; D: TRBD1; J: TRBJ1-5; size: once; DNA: TGTGCCAGCAGCCAAGCCAGGGGGGGTCTCCAGCATTTT; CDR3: CASSQARGGLQHF
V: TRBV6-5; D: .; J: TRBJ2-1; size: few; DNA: TGTGCCAGCAGCATCCCGGACACCTGTGAGCAGTTCTTC; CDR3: CASSIPDTCEQFF
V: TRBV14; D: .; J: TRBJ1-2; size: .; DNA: TGTGCCAGCAGTCGTACTTTCGGGGGCCCCTATGGCTACACCTTC; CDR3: CASSRTFGGPYGYTF
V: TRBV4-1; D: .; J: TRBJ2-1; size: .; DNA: TGCGCCAGCAGCCCCGGGGACCTCTCCTTGGGTGAGCAGTTCTTC; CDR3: CASSPGDLSLGEQFF
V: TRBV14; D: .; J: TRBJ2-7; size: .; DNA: TGTGCCAGCAGCCCGGGGTTCGAGCAGTACTTC; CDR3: CASSPGFEQYF
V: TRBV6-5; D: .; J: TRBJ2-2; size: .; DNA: TGTGCCAGCAGTTACTCTGGACGGACCGGGGAGCTGTTTTTT; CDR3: CASSYSGRTGELFF
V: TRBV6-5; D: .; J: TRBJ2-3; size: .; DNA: TGTGCCAGCACCGCCGTGGGTGGGAGCACAGACACGCAGTATTTT; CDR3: CASTAVGGSTDTQYF
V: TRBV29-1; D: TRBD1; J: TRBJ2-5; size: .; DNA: TGCAGCGTTGACGCAGGGGGAGTAGGGACCCAGTACTTC; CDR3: CSVDAGGVGTQYF
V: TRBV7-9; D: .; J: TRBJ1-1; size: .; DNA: TGTGCCAGCAGCTTAACAGGTAACACTGAAGCTTTCTTT; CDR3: CASSLTGNTEAFF
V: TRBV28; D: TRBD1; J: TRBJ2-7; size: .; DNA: TGTGCCAGCAGTTCGACAGGGTCCTACGAGCAGTACTTC; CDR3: CASSSTGSYEQYF
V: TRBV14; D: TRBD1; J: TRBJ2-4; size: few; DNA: TGTGCCAGCAGCCAGGGACAGGGGAGATCCAAAAACATTCAGTACTTC; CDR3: CASSQGQGRSKNIQYF
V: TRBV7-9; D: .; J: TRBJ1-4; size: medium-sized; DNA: TGTGCCAGCAGCTTATCCTCACCTGCAACTAATGAAAAACTGTTTTTT; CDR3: CASSLSSPATNEKLFF
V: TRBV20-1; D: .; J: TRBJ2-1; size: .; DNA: TGCAGTGCCGTTCACTACAATGAGCAGTTCTTC; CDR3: CSAVHYNEQFF
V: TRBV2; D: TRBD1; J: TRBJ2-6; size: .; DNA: TGTGCCAGCAGTGAAGGAGGCAGGGGGTTAGGGGCCAACGTCCTGACTTTC; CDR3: CASSEGGRGLGANVLTF
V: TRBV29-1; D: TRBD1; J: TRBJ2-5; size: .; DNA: TGCAGCGTTGACGCAGGGGGAGTAGAGACCCAGTACTTC; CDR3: CSVDAGGVETQYF
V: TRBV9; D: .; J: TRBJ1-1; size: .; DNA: TGTGCCAGCAGCGTAGGAGGGGGTCGCTGGGACACTGAAGCTTTCTTT; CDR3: CASSVGGGRWDTEAFF
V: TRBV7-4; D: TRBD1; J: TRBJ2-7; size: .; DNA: TGTGCCAGCAGGATAGGTGGGACAGCCTCCTACGAGCAGTACTTC; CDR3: CASRIGGTASYEQYF
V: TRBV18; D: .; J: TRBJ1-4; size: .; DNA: TGTGCCAGCTCACCCTCGCAGGTTAATGAAAAACTGTTTTTT; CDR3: CASSPSQVNEKLFF